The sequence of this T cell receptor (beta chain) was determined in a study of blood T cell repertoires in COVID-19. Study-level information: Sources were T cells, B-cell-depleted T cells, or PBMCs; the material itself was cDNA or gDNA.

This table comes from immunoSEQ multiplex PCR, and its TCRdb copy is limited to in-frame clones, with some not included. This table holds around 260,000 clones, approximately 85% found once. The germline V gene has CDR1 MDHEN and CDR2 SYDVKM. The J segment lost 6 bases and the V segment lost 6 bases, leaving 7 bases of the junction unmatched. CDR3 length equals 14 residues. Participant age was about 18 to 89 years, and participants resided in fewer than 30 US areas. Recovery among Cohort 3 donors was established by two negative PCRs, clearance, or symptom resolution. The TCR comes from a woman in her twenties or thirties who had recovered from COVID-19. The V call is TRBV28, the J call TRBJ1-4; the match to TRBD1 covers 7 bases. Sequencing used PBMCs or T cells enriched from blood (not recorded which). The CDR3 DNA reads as TGTGCCAGCAGCCAAGGGACAGCTTATGAAAAACTGTTTTTT. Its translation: CASSQGTAYEKLFF.